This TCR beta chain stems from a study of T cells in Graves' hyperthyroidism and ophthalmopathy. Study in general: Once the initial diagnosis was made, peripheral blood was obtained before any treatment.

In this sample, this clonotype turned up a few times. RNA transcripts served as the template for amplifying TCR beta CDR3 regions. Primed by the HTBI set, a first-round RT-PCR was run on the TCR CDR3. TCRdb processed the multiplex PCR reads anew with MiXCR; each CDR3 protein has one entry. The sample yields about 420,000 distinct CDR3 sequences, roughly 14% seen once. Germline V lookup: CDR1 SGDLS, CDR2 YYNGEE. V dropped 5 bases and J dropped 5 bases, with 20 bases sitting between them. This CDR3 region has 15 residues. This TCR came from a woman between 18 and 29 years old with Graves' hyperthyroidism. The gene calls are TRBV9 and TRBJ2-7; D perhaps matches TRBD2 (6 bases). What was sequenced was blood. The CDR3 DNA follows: TGTGCCAGCAGTCCGACTGGGCGGGATTGGAACGAGCAGTACTTC. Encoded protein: CASSPTGRDWNEQYF.